This paragraph covers one TCR beta chain sequence. What this receptor recognizes is not known. The input lacks base qualities; no much larger clone sits a single base away. Libraries were built with 5' RACE. This sample was sequenced with an Illumina HiSeq 2500. A second roughly 6 to 11 cycle PCR used a sample-barcoded 5' primer and a J-beta primer mix. A unique molecular identifier was introduced onto each TCR beta cDNA molecule by a template-switch 5' adaptor carrying 12 random nucleotides. At least 2.5 million CDR3-containing paired-end reads were obtained from each sample. First-strand cDNA synthesis was performed from all RNA using the Mint cDNA synthesis kit, with priming by a TRBC-specific oligonucleotide. After uracil-DNA glycosylase treatment, a first 18-cycle PCR used universal primers M1SS and BC2_uni_R on all cDNA. As for how the authors treated the data: For normalization, 1 million high-quality reads were randomly selected from each sample, with every read carrying a distinct molecular identifier. Instead of being binned into consensus sequences, reads that shared molecular identifiers were thrown out. MiTCR, set to a Q25 quality threshold and the strictest error-elimination algorithm, was used for CDR3 identification, clonotype clustering and error correction. A nonparametric unseen species model with Euler transformation was used to estimate a lower bound on total TCR beta diversity. Starting from the raw public reads, TCRdb applied fastp trimming at Q25, assembled clones with MiXCR and retained in-frame beta chains. Every entry covers one CDR3 protein and lists the most common genes and DNA from its rows. The V and J calls and clone size are TCRdb's, not the authors'. In this sample the table shows hundreds of thousands of distinct CDR3 sequences, 20% to 30% of which occur a single time. Of the sample, around 3% falls within the top ten clones.

These data are taken from a study of blood T cells in healthy people across ages (dated by TCRdb to about 2015). About the full investigation: In model experiments, template switching captured roughly one uniquely barcoded TCR beta cDNA molecule for every two T cells. Using deep sequencing normalized with unique cDNA molecular identifiers, the study measured how TCR beta repertoire diversity changes with age. Donors were grouped into four age groups: young (average 16 years), middle-aged (about 38), aged (62) and long-lived (about 89). Two additional independent replicas of 1 million unique cDNA reads from the same blood draw were analyzed for two donors (one aged 18 to 29 and one aged 80 or older).

Cut back by 5 bases and 7 bases, the V and J ends lie 18 bases apart. There are 16 amino acids in the CDR3, from cysteine to phenylalanine inclusive. The retained sequence is limited to the CDR3, 48 bases, with the frame set at the first base. Looking up the germline V gene yields CDR1 SGHTA and CDR2 FQGNSA. What the work shows at the level of the full study, not this receptor alone: Because profiling used bulk unsorted PBMCs, naive and antigen-experienced compartments could not be compared conclusively. Total diversity estimates from one million sequenced T cells were considered lower bounds and underestimates. Compared with the aged group, the long-lived group had more naive CD4+ T cells, fewer expanded clones and increased TCR diversity, suggesting age selection. Observed TCR beta diversity per million T cells fell roughly linearly with age, and a significant reduction was already apparent by age about 43. Donor CMV infection status was unknown, potentially confounding age-related changes in expanded clonotypes. There was a strong correlation between observed TCR beta diversity and the percentage of naive T cells measured by flow cytometry.

The donors were 40 or so Caucasian individuals from Russia, aged about 6 to 95 years, who were systemically healthy. About 9.6 milliliters of peripheral blood were collected from each donor into EDTA-treated Vacutainer tubes. Ficoll-Paque density-gradient centrifugation was used to isolate PBMCs, with at least 6 million per sample. Total RNA was extracted from PBMCs with Trizol reagent, with at least 6 micrograms obtained per sample. For every donor, an aliquot of PBMCs went through flow cytometry to measure the percentages of naive CD45RAhigh/CD27high T cells. These data were also reused for a study on T cells of mothers and their children. As the second study states: Donors were nine systemically healthy Caucasian individuals: three mothers and their six children. cDNA synthesis consumed the entire amount of extracted RNA, loaded at around 1.5 ug RNA in each 15 ul reaction. In the second PCR, the M1S primer introduced both the sample barcodes and 2-4 random nucleotides. Each mother yielded over 9.5 million TCR beta CDR3 reads and each child 3 million to 3.5 million reads. Thymic selection shapes the output of TCR recombination in a similar way in related and unrelated pairs, and inherited differences have a minor effect. Normalized repertoire overlap was always slightly but never significantly higher in related than unrelated mother-child pairs. With a sensitivity of roughly 93 clones per million clonotypes, no persistent microchimeric T cell clones were detected. To look for features that set related mother-child pairs apart from unrelated individuals, the researchers ran deep NGS to compare the TCR beta repertoires of mothers and children. The mean age was about 37 +/- 4 years for the mothers and 11 +/- 4 years for the children. After adapters were ligated using NEBNext reagents, the libraries underwent 100+100 nt paired-end sequencing on an Illumina HiSeq 2000. To prevent cross-contamination, the mother and child libraries were prepared one month apart and sequenced in separate runs. For each donor, between about 500,000 and 2,200,000 distinct TCR beta clonotypes were identified. Naive TCR beta clonotypes were estimated from low-frequency clonotypes matched to each donor's FACS-determined naive share, without sorting.

This clonotype originated in a boy between 10 and 17 years old in good health. The source material was blood. This receptor chain uses TRBV7-2 and TRBJ2-6; the D gene is perhaps TRBD1, from 5 matching bases. The bases read TGTGCCAGCAGCCCCTGGACACCACGCGGTGCCAACGTCCTGACTTTC. This sequence encodes CASSPWTPRGANVLTF.